These T cell receptor beta chains were read from a single sample in a study of T-cell memory formation after mild COVID-19. From the 5' RACE reads, TCRdb called clonotypes with MiXCR, one entry per CDR3 protein. The profile covers around 470,000 distinct CDR3 sequences, with 20% appearing a single time and about 8.1% taken by the ten largest. Specimen: PBMCs or a T cell subset sorted from them (not recorded which). These receptor sequences come from an adult woman who had mild COVID-19 (a few samples of this study predate the infection). Cell type and time point are not known. CDR3s include the opening cysteine and the closing phenylalanine or tryptophan. The D gene is left open where the match is weak. The listing skips clone size in some rows; elsewhere it reads once, few, many or a size class.

j_gene,v_gene,abundance,d_gene,CDR3aa,CDR3nt
TRBJ1-5,TRBV12-3/TRBV12-4,NA,TRBD1,CASSYRGLSQPQHF,TGTGCCAGCAGTTACAGGGGGCTGAGTCAGCCCCAGCATTTT
TRBJ1-1,TRBV5-1,few,NA,CASSFSTGNTEAFF,TGCGCCAGCAGCTTCTCTACAGGGAACACTGAAGCTTTCTTT
TRBJ1-1,TRBV5-6,few,NA,CASSRDTINAFF,TGTGCCAGCAGTCGGGACACTATCAATGCTTTCTTT
TRBJ2-2,TRBV19,NA,NA,CASSMGRGAGTGELFF,TGTGCCAGTAGTATGGGACGGGGGGCTGGGACCGGGGAGCTGTTTTTT
TRBJ1-1,TRBV7-3,many,NA,CASSLSPANTEAFF,TGTGCCAGCAGCTTAAGCCCGGCGAACACTGAAGCTTTCTTT
TRBJ2-7,TRBV7-8,few,TRBD2,CASSLEGLASGTYEQYF,TGTGCCAGCAGCTTAGAAGGGTTGGCTAGCGGGACCTACGAGCAGTACTTC
TRBJ2-3,TRBV20-1,NA,TRBD2,CSGAAGGPADTQYF,TGCAGTGGGGCCGCGGGGGGGCCCGCAGATACGCAGTATTTT
TRBJ2-2,TRBV27,many,NA,CASSPRSVATGELFF,TGTGCCAGCAGTCCAAGGAGCGTGGCCACCGGGGAGCTGTTTTTT
TRBJ1-1,TRBV5-1,few,TRBD1,CASSFGQGAMNTEAFF,TGCGCCAGCAGCTTCGGACAGGGGGCCATGAACACTGAAGCTTTCTTT
TRBJ1-2,TRBV12-3/TRBV12-4,few,TRBD1,CASSLTQGATVGYTF,TGTGCCAGCAGTTTGACGCAGGGGGCGACCGTTGGCTACACCTTC
TRBJ2-7,TRBV10-3,few,NA,CAISDKAYEQYF,TGTGCCATCTCGGACAAAGCCTACGAGCAGTACTTC
TRBJ1-4,TRBV7-9,few,NA,CASSGGVPPNEKLFF,TGTGCCAGCAGCGGGGGGGTACCACCAAATGAAAAACTGTTTTTT
TRBJ2-7,TRBV6-2/TRBV6-3,NA,NA,CASSYSSDRTAYEQYF,TGTGCCAGCAGTTACTCGAGTGACAGGACTGCCTACGAGCAGTACTTC
TRBJ1-2,TRBV7-2,NA,NA,CASSHPTGNYGYTF,TGTGCCAGCAGCCACCCGACTGGGAACTATGGCTACACCTTC
TRBJ1-1,TRBV7-2,few,NA,CASSLHGGSEAFF,TGTGCCAGCAGCTTACACGGGGGCTCTGAAGCTTTCTTT
TRBJ2-3,TRBV7-9,NA,TRBD2,CASSSNSGRARDTQYF,TGTGCCAGCAGCTCGAACAGCGGGAGGGCCAGAGATACGCAGTATTTT
TRBJ2-3,TRBV7-3,few,TRBD2,CASSPSGSWTDTQYF,TGTGCCAGCAGCCCTAGCGGGAGTTGGACAGATACGCAGTATTTT
TRBJ2-1,TRBV27,NA,NA,CASSLGWRPPGNEQFF,TGTGCCAGCAGTTTGGGGTGGAGGCCCCCGGGCAATGAGCAGTTCTTC
TRBJ2-1,TRBV7-9,few,TRBD2,CASEYPGLAGPSSYNEQFF,TGTGCCAGCGAATATCCGGGACTAGCGGGGCCCTCCTCCTACAATGAGCAGTTCTTC
TRBJ1-2,TRBV7-9,few,NA,CASSLSEGYSGYTF,TGTGCCAGCAGCTTATCTGAAGGCTACTCGGGCTACACCTTC
TRBJ2-1,TRBV12-3/TRBV12-4,many,NA,CASGRSELVPRNEQFF,TGTGCCAGCGGACGGTCGGAATTAGTTCCGAGGAATGAGCAGTTCTTC
TRBJ1-4,TRBV7-9,few,NA,CASSPQQGMGEKLFF,TGTGCCAGCAGCCCCCAACAGGGTATGGGTGAAAAACTGTTTTTT
TRBJ2-1,TRBV11-2,few,NA,CASSLDAQPVNEQFF,TGTGCCAGCAGCTTAGACGCTCAACCCGTTAATGAGCAGTTCTTC
TRBJ1-1,TRBV5-1,NA,TRBD1,CASSSDRGVGDTEAFF,TGCGCCAGCAGCTCCGACAGGGGTGTTGGGGACACTGAAGCTTTCTTT
TRBJ2-7,TRBV7-9,few,NA,CASSHPLQGSSYEQYF,TGTGCCAGCAGCCACCCCCTCCAGGGGAGCTCCTACGAGCAGTACTTC
TRBJ2-7,TRBV9,NA,TRBD1,CASSGTGVGTYEQYF,TGTGCCAGCAGCGGCACAGGGGTGGGGACCTACGAGCAGTACTTC
TRBJ2-1,TRBV7-9,NA,TRBD2,CASSSIEIAGRYNEQFF,TGTGCCAGCAGCTCCATAGAGATAGCGGGGAGATACAATGAGCAGTTCTTC
TRBJ1-1,TRBV20-1,few,TRBD1,CSARTGREVTEAFF,TGCAGTGCTAGGACAGGGAGGGAGGTAACTGAAGCTTTCTTT
TRBJ2-7,TRBV5-8,few,TRBD2,CASSFATSGETYEQYF,TGTGCCAGCAGCTTTGCGACTAGCGGGGAGACCTACGAGCAGTACTTC
TRBJ2-2,TRBV4-3,NA,NA,CASSQDRGKFSTGELFF,TGCGCCAGCAGCCAAGATAGGGGGAAATTCAGCACCGGGGAGCTGTTTTTT
TRBJ2-6,TRBV9,NA,NA,CASSRPRGVGSGANVLTF,TGTGCCAGCAGCAGACCCCGGGGCGTAGGCTCTGGGGCCAACGTCCTGACTTTC
TRBJ2-5,TRBV29-1,NA,NA,CSVEPGYRETQYF,TGCAGCGTTGAACCAGGGTATCGGGAGACCCAGTACTTC